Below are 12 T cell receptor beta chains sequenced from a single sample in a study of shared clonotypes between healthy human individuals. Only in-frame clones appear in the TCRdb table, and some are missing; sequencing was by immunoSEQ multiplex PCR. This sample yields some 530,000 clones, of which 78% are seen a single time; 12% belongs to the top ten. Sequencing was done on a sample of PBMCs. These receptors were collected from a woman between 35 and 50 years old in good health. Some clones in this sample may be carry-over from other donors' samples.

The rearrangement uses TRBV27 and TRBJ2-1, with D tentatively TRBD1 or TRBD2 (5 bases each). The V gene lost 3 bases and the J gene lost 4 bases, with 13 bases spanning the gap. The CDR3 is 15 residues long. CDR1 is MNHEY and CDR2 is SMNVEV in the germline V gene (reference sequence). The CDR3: CASSFEGTTYNEQFF. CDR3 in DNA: TGTGCCAGCAGTTTTGAGGGGACCACTTACAATGAGCAGTTCTTC.

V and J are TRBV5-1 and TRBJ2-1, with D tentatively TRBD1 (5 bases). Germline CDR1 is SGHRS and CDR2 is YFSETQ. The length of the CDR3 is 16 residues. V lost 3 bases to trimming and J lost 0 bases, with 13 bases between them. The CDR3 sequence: CASSSRAFSSYNEQFF. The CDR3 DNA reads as TGCGCCAGCAGCTCCAGGGCCTTCAGCTCCTACAATGAGCAGTTCTTC.

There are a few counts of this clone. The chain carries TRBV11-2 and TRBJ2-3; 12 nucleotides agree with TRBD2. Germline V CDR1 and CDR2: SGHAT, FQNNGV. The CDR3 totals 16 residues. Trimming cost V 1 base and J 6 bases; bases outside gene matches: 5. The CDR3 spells CASSLGLAGGPDTQYF. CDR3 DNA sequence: TGTGCCAGCAGCTTAGGCCTAGCGGGAGGGCCGGATACGCAGTATTTT.

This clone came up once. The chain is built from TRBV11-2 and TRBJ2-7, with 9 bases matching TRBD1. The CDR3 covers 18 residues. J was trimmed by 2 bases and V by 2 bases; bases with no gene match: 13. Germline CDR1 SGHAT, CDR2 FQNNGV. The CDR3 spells CASSLNTGGVIYPYEQYF. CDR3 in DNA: TGTGCCAGCAGCTTAAATACAGGGGGCGTAATTTACCCCTACGAGCAGTACTTC. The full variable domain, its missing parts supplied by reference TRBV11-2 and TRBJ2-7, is EAGVAQSPRYKIIEKRQSVAFWCNPISGHATLYWYQQILGQGPKLLIQFQNNGVVDDSQLPKDRFSAERLKGVDSTLKIQPAKLEDSAVYLCASSLNTGGVIYPYEQYFGPGTRLTVT.

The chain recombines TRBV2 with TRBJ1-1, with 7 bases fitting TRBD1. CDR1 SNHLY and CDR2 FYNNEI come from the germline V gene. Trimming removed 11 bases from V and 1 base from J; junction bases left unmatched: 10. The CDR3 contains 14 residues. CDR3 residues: CAGNKGQPNTEAFF. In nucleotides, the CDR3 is TGTGCCGGGAATAAGGGACAGCCGAACACTGAAGCTTTCTTT.

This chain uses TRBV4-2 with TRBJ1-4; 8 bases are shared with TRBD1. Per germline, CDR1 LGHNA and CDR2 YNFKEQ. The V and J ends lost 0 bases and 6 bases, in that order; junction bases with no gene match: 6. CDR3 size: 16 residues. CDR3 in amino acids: CASSQDQDRADEKLFF. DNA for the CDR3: TGTGCCAGCAGCCAAGATCAGGACAGGGCGGATGAAAAACTGTTTTTT.

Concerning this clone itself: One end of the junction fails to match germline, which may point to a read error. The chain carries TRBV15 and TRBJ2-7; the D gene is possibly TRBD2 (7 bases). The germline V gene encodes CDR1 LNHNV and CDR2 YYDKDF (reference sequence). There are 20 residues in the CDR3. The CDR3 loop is CATSRDRNWGAGPHRYEQYF. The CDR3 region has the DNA TGTGCCACCAGTAGAGACAGGAATTGGGGAGCGGGACCACATCGGTACGAGCAGTACTTC.

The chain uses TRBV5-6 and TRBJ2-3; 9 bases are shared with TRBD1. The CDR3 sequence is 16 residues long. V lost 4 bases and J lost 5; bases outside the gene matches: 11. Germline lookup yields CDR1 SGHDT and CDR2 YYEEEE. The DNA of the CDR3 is TGTGCCAGCAGCGAGACCTGGACAGGGGAGATAGATACGCAGTATTTT. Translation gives CASSETWTGEIDTQYF. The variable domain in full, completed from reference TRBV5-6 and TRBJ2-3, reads DAGVTQSPTHLIKTRGQQVTLRCSPKSGHDTVSWYQQALGQGPQFIFQYYEEEERQRGNFPDRFSGHQFPNYSSELNVNALLLGDSALYLCASSETWTGEIDTQYFGPGTRLTVL.

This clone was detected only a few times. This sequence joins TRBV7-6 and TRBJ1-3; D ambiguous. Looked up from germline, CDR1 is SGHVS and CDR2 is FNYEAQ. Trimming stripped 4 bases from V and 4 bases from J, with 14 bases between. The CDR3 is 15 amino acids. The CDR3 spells CASSSRPLGGNTIYF. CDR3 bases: TGTGCCAGCAGCTCCAGGCCCCTAGGGGGAAACACCATATATTTT.

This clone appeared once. CDR3 amino acids: CASSMGTGEQYF. CDR3 bases: TGTGCCAGTAGTATGGGGACAGGCGAGCAGTACTTC. V gene TRBV19 combines with J gene TRBJ2-7; TRBD1 matches at 8 bases. The CDR3 totals 12 residues. The germline V gene encodes CDR1 LNHDA and CDR2 SQIVND (reference sequence). The J segment lost 6 bases and the V segment lost 3 bases, leaving 1 base of the junction unmatched. The variable domain in full, with the rest retrieved from reference TRBV19 and TRBJ2-7, is DGGITQSPKYLFRKEGQNVTLSCEQNLNHDAMYWYRQDPGQGLRLIYYSQIVNDFQKGDIAEGYSVSREKKESFPLTVTSAQKNPTAFYLCASSMGTGEQYFGPGTRLTVT.

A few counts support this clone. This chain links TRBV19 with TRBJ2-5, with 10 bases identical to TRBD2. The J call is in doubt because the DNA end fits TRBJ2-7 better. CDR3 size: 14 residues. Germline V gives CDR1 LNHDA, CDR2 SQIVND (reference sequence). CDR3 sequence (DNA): TGTGCCAGTAGTACCCCGGGACTAGCGTACGAGCAGTACTTC. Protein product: CASSTPGLAYEQYF.

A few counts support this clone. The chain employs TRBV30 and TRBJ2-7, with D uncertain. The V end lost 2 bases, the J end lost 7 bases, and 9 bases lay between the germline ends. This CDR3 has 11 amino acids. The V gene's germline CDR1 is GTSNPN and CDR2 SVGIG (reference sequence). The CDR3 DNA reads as TGTGCCTGGAGTCTTCAATCGGAGCAGTACTTC. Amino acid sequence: CAWSLQSEQYF. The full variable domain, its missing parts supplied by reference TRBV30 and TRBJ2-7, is SQTIHQWPATLVQPVGSPLSLECTVEGTSNPNLYWYRQAAGRGLQLLFYSVGIGQISSEVPQNLSASRPQDRQFILSSKKLLLSDSGFYLCAWSLQSEQYFGPGTRLTVT.